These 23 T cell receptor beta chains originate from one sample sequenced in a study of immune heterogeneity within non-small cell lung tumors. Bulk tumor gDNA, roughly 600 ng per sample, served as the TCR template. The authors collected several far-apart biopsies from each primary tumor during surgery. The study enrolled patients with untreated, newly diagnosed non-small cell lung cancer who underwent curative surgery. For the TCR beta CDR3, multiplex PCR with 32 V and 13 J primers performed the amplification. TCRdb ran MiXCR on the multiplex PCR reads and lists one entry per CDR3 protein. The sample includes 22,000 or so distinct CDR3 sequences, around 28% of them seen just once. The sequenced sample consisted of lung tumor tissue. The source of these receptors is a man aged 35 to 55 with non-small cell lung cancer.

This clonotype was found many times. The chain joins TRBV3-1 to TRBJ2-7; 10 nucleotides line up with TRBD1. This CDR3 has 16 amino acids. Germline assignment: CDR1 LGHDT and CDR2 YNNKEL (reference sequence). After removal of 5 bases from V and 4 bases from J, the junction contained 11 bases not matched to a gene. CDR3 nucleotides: TGTGCCAGCAGCAACACCGGGACAGGGGTGGGATACGAGCAGTACTTC. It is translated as CASSNTGTGVGYEQYF.

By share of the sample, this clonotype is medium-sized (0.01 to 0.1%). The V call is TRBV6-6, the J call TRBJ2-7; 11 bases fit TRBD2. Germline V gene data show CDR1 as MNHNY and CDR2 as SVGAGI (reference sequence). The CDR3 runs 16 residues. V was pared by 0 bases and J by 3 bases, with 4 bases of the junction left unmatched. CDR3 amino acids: CASSYSLGTSGYEQYF. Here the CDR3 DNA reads TGTGCCAGCAGTTACTCCTTAGGGACTAGCGGCTACGAGCAGTACTTC.

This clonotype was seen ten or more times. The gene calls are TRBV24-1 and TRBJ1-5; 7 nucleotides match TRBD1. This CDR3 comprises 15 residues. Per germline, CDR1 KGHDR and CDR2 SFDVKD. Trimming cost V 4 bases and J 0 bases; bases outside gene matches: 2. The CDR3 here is CATSENRGSNQPQHF. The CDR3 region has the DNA TGTGCCACCAGTGAAAACAGGGGTAGCAATCAGCCCCAGCATTTT.

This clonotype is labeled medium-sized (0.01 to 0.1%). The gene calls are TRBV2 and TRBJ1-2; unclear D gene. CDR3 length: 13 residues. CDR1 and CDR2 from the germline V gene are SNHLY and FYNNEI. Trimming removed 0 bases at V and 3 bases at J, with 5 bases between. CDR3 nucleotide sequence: TGTGCCAGCAGTGAAGCCAACTACTATGGCTACACCTTC. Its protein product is CASSEANYYGYTF. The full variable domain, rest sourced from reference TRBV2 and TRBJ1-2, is EPEVTQTPSHQVTQMGQEVILRCVPISNHLYFYWYRQILGQKVEFLVSFYNNEISEKSEIFDDQFSVERPDGSNFTLKIRSTKLEDSAMYFCASSEANYYGYTFGSGTRLTVV.

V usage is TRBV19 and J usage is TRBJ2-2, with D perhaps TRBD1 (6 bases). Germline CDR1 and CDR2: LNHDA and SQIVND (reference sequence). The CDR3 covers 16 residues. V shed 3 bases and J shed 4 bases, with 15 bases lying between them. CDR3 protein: CASSIMRGKSTGELFF. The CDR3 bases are TGTGCCAGTAGTATCATGAGGGGGAAGTCCACCGGGGAGCTGTTTTTT.

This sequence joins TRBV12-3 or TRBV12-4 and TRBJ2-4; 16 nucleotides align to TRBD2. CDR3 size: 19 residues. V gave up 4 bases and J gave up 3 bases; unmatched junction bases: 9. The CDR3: CASSSTGTSGRGDKNIQYF. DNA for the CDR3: TGTGCCAGCAGTTCGACCGGGACTAGCGGGAGGGGGGACAAAAACATTCAGTACTTC.

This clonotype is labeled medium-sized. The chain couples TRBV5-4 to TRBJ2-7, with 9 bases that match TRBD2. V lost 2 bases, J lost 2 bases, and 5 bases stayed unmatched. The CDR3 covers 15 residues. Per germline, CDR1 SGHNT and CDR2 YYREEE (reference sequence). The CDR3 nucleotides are TGTGCCAGCAGCTTCGGGGGCGGGAGGGCCTACGAGCAGTACTTC. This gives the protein CASSFGGGRAYEQYF.

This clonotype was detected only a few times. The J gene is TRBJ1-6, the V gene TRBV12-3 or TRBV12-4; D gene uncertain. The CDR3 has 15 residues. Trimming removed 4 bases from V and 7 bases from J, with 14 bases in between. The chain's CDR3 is CASSCVAGRNSPLHF. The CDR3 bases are TGTGCCAGCAGTTGTGTGGCGGGGAGGAATTCACCCCTCCACTTT.

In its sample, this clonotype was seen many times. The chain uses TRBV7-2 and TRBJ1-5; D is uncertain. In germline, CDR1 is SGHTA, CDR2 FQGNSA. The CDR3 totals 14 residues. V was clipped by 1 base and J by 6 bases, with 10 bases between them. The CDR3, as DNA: TGTGCCAGCAGCTTAGGGGGAGCCACTCAGCCCCAGCATTTT. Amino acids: CASSLGGATQPQHF. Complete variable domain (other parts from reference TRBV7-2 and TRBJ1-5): GAGVSQSPSNKVTEKGKDVELRCDPISGHTALYWYRQSLGQGLEFLIYFQGNSAPDKSGLPSDRFSAERTGGSVSTLTIQRTQQEDSAVYLCASSLGGATQPQHFGDGTRLSIL.

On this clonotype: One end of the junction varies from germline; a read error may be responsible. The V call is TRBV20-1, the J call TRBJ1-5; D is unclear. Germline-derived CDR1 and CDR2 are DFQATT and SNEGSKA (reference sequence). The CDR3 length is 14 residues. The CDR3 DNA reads TGCAGTTCTAGACCGGGAGACCCGGGGCAGCCCCAGCATTTT. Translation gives CSSRPGDPGQPQHF.

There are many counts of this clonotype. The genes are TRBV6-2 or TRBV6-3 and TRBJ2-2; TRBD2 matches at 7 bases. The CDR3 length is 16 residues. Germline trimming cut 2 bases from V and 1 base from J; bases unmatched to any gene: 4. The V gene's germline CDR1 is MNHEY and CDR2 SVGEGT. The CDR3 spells CASSYGGVMNTGELFF. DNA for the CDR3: TGTGCCAGCAGTTACGGGGGGGTTATGAACACCGGGGAGCTGTTTTTT.

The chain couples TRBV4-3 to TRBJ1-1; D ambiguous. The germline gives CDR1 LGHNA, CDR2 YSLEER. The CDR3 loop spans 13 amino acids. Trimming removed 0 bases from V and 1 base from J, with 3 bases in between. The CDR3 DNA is TGCGCCAGCAGCCAAGAAAGGAACACTGAAGCTTTCTTT. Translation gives CASSQERNTEAFF.

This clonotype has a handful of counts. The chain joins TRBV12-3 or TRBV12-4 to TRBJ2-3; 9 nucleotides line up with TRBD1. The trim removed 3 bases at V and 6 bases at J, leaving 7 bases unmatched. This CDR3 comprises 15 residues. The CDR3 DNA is TGTGCCAGCAGTTTTCGGACAGGGGAAGGGGATACGCAGTATTTT. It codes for CASSFRTGEGDTQYF.

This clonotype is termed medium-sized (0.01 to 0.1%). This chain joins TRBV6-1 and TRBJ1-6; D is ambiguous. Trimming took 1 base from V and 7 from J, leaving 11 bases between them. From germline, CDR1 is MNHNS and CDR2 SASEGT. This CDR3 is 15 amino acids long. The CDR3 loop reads CASSEVAGSNSPLHF. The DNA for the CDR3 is TGTGCCAGCAGTGAAGTAGCGGGGTCAAATTCACCCCTCCACTTT.

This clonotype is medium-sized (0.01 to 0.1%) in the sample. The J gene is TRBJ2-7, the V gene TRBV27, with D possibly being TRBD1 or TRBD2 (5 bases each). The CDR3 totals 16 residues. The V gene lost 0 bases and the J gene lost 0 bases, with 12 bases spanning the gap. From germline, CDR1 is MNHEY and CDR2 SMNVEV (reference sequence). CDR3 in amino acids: CASSLSSGTSSYEQYF. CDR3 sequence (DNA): TGTGCCAGCAGTTTATCGTCCGGGACGAGCTCCTACGAGCAGTACTTC.

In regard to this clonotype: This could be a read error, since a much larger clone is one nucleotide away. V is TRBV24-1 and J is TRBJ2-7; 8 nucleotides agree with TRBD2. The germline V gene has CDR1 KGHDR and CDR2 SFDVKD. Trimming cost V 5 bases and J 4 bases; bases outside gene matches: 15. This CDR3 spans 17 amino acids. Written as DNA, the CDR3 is TGTGCCACCAGTGCCCCACCAGCGGGGGTGGGGTATTACGAGCAGTACTTC. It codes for CATSAPPAGVGYYEQYF.

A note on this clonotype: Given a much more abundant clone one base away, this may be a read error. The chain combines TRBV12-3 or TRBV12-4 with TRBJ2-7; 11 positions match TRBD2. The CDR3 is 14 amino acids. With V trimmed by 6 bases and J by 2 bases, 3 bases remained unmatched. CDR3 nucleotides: TGTGCCAGCAGCACTAGCGGGAGCGCCTACGAGCAGTACTTC. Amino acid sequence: CASSTSGSAYEQYF.

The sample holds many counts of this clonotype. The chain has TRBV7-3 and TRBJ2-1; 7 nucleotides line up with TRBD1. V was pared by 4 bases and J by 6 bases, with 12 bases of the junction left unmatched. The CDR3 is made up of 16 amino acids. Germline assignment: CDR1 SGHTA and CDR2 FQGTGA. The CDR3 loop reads CASSSIQGSLTNEQFF. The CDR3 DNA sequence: TGTGCCAGCAGCTCCATACAGGGGTCGCTGACCAATGAGCAGTTCTTC. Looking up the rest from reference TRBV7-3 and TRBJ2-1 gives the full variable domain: GAGVSQTPSNKVTEKGKYVELRCDPISGHTALYWYRQSLGQGPEFLIYFQGTGAADDSGLPNDRFFAVRPEGSVSTLKIQRTERGDSAVYLCASSSIQGSLTNEQFFGPGTRLTVL.

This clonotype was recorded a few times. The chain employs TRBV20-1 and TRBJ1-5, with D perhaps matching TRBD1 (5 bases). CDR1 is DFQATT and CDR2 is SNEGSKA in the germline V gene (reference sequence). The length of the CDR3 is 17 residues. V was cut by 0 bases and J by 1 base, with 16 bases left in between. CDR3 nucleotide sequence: TGCAGTGCTAGAGATCTAATCCGGGACTCAAGCAATCAGCCCCAGCATTTT. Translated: CSARDLIRDSSNQPQHF.

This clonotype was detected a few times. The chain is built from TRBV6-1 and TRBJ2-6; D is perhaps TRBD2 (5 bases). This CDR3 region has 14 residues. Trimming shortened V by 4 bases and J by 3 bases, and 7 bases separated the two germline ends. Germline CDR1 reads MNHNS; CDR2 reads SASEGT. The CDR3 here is CASSVEGGANVLTF. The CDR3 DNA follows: TGTGCCAGCAGTGTAGAGGGTGGGGCCAACGTCCTGACTTTC.

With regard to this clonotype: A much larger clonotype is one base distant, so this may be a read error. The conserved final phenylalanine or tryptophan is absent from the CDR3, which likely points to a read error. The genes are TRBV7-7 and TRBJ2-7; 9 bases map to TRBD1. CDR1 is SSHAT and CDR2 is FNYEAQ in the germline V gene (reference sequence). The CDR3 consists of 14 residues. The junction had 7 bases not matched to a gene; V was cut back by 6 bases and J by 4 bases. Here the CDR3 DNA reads TGTGCCAGCAGTACACGGGACAGGGCGTACGAGCAGTACCTC. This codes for CASSTRDRAYEQYL.

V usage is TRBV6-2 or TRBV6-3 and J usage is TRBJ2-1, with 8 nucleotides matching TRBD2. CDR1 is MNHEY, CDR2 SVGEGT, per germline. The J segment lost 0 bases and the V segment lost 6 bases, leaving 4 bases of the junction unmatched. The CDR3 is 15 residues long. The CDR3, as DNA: TGTGCCAGCAGAGAACTAGCGGCCTCCTACAATGAGCAGTTCTTC. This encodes CASRELAASYNEQFF.

In DNA form, the CDR3 reads TGTGCCAGCAGTTTAAAGCTTTCTTACGAGCAGTACTTC. This gives the protein CASSLKLSYEQYF. The chain carries TRBV27 and TRBJ2-7; no clear D gene. The V end was cut by 2 bases, the J end by 4 bases, with 9 bases between. CDR1 is MNHEY, CDR2 SMNVEV, per germline (reference sequence). The CDR3 length is 13 residues.